These T cell receptor beta chains were read from a single sample in a study of blood T cell repertoires in COVID-19. Produced via immunoSEQ multiplex PCR; TCRdb's table is partial and in-frame only. The data show around 220,000 clones, around 90% seen once. Sequences were obtained from PBMCs or T cells enriched from blood (not recorded which). Source of these receptors: a woman aged 50 to 65 with acute COVID-19. Each CDR3 is given with its conserved first and last residue. Each record gives: V gene, D gene, J gene, clone size, CDR3 protein, CDR3 DNA. The D gene is left open where the match is weak. Some rows mark clone size as missing; the rest say once, few, many or name a class of expanded clone.

V: TRBV7-9; D: TRBD1; J: TRBJ1-4; size: .; CDR3: CASSLEHAGGEKLFF; DNA: TGTGCCAGCAGCTTGGAACACGCAGGGGGTGAAAAACTGTTTTTT
V: TRBV10-3; D: .; J: TRBJ2-6; size: .; CDR3: CAIRGSSGANVLTF; DNA: TGTGCCATCAGAGGGAGCTCTGGGGCCAACGTCCTGACTTTC
V: TRBV4-1; D: .; J: TRBJ2-6; size: .; CDR3: CASSQVQGPLSVLTF; DNA: TGCGCCAGCAGCCAAGTACAGGGCCCACTCTCCGTCCTGACTTTC
V: TRBV5-1; D: .; J: TRBJ2-3; size: .; CDR3: CASSSPSTDTQYF; DNA: TGCGCCAGCAGCTCCCCTAGCACAGATACGCAGTATTTT
V: TRBV7-3; D: .; J: TRBJ2-7; size: .; CDR3: CASSFLAGDSYEQYF; DNA: TGTGCCAGCAGCTTTTTGGCGGGTGACTCCTACGAGCAGTACTTC
V: TRBV15; D: TRBD1; J: TRBJ1-6; size: .; CDR3: CATSRKTGNSYNSPLHF; DNA: TGTGCCACCAGCAGAAAGACAGGGAACTCCTATAATTCACCCCTCCACTTT
V: TRBV4-2; D: TRBD1; J: TRBJ2-6; size: once; CDR3: CASSHVKDRAGANVLTF; DNA: TGTGCCAGCAGCCACGTTAAGGACAGGGCTGGGGCCAACGTCCTGACTTTC
V: TRBV11-2; D: .; J: TRBJ2-3; size: .; CDR3: CASSLFGGGADTQYF; DNA: TGTGCCAGCAGCTTATTCGGCGGGGGCGCAGATACGCAGTATTTT
V: TRBV11-2; D: .; J: TRBJ2-5; size: .; CDR3: CASSLGGAGGETQYF; DNA: TGTGCCAGCAGCTTAGGGGGCGCCGGCGGAGAGACCCAGTACTTC
V: TRBV18; D: .; J: TRBJ1-1; size: .; CDR3: CASSLGRNTEAFF; DNA: TGTGCCAGCTCTCTCGGGAGGAACACTGAAGCTTTCTTT
V: TRBV7-7; D: TRBD1; J: TRBJ1-6; size: .; CDR3: CAGTPGQENNSPLHF; DNA: TGTGCCGGAACGCCAGGACAGGAGAATAATTCACCCCTCCACTTT
V: TRBV10-3; D: TRBD2; J: TRBJ2-5; size: .; CDR3: CAISGAGEETQYF; DNA: TGTGCCATCAGTGGTGCGGGAGAGGAGACCCAGTACTTC
V: TRBV10-3; D: TRBD2; J: TRBJ2-1; size: .; CDR3: CAISGTSVSVEQFF; DNA: TGTGCCATCAGCGGGACTAGCGTGAGTGTTGAGCAGTTCTTC
V: TRBV21-1; D: .; J: TRBJ2-1; size: .; CDR3: CAKEGHLIYNEQFF; DNA: TGTGCCAAAGAGGGACACCTCATATACAATGAGCAGTTCTTC
V: TRBV19; D: TRBD1; J: TRBJ1-2; size: .; CDR3: CASSTGGNNYGYTF; DNA: TGTGCCAGTAGCACAGGGGGGAATAACTATGGCTACACCTTC
V: TRBV10-1; D: TRBD1; J: TRBJ1-1; size: .; CDR3: CASSEEDRVGMNTEAFF; DNA: TGCGCCAGCAGTGAGGAGGACAGGGTCGGTATGAACACTGAAGCTTTCTTT
V: TRBV9; D: .; J: TRBJ2-7; size: .; CDR3: CASSVAGQSYEQYF; DNA: TGTGCCAGCAGCGTAGCGGGTCAATCCTACGAGCAGTACTTC
V: TRBV5-1; D: .; J: TRBJ1-5; size: .; CDR3: CASSLTTGNQPQHF; DNA: TGCGCCAGCAGCTTAACCACAGGGAATCAGCCCCAGCATTTT
V: TRBV9; D: TRBD1; J: TRBJ2-3; size: .; CDR3: CASSVVGTASTDTQYF; DNA: TGTGCCAGCAGCGTAGTCGGGACAGCTTCCACAGATACGCAGTATTTT
V: TRBV19; D: .; J: TRBJ1-1; size: .; CDR3: CASSPTRFFSFNTEAFF; DNA: TGTGCCAGTAGTCCCACCCGGTTTTTCTCATTCAACACTGAAGCTTTCTTT
V: TRBV12-3/TRBV12-4; D: .; J: TRBJ2-7; size: .; CDR3: CASSLVSGYEQYF; DNA: TGTGCCAGCAGTTTGGTCTCAGGGTACGAGCAGTACTTC
V: TRBV18; D: TRBD2; J: TRBJ2-1; size: .; CDR3: CASSPFGGTRAYNEQFF; DNA: TGTGCCAGCTCACCCTTCGGCGGGACTAGGGCCTACAATGAGCAGTTCTTC
V: TRBV6-5; D: .; J: TRBJ1-3; size: .; CDR3: CASSQGRYSGNTIYF; DNA: TGTGCCAGCAGCCAGGGTCGGTACTCTGGAAACACCATATATTTT
V: TRBV5-4; D: .; J: TRBJ2-7; size: .; CDR3: CASSFRGSTHTSYEQYF; DNA: TGTGCCAGCAGCTTCCGAGGTTCCACCCATACCTCCTACGAGCAGTACTTC
V: TRBV5-1; D: .; J: TRBJ1-2; size: .; CDR3: CASSLVGQGSHGYTF; DNA: TGCGCCAGCAGCTTGGTTGGGCAGGGGTCTCACGGCTACACCTTC
V: TRBV7-9; D: TRBD1; J: TRBJ1-2; size: .; CDR3: CASSSLTGGYYGYTF; DNA: TGTGCCAGCAGCAGCCTGACAGGGGGCTACTATGGCTACACCTTC
V: TRBV5-1; D: .; J: TRBJ1-5; size: once; CDR3: CASSLGDNQPQHF; DNA: TGCGCCAGCAGCTTGGGAGACAATCAGCCCCAGCATTTT
V: TRBV9; D: TRBD2; J: TRBJ2-3; size: .; CDR3: CASSDGLARDTQYF; DNA: TGTGCCAGCAGCGACGGACTAGCGAGAGATACGCAGTATTTT
V: TRBV28; D: .; J: TRBJ1-1; size: .; CDR3: CASSRRVPEAFF; DNA: TGTGCCAGCAGCCGGCGGGTCCCTGAAGCTTTCTTT
V: TRBV9; D: TRBD1; J: TRBJ1-5; size: .; CDR3: CASSPGTGVSNQPQHF; DNA: TGTGCCAGCAGCCCCGGGACAGGGGTTAGCAATCAGCCCCAGCATTTT
V: TRBV30; D: TRBD1; J: TRBJ1-6; size: .; CDR3: CAWSRDRAHSPLHF; DNA: TGTGCCTGGAGTAGGGACAGGGCGCATTCACCCCTCCACTTT
V: TRBV27; D: TRBD1; J: TRBJ1-5; size: .; CDR3: CASSSPGQGAGSNQPQHF; DNA: TGTGCCAGCAGTAGTCCGGGACAGGGGGCCGGTAGCAATCAGCCCCAGCATTTT
V: TRBV9; D: .; J: TRBJ1-2; size: few; CDR3: CASSPRAGFNYGYTF; DNA: TGTGCCAGCAGCCCCCGGGCGGGGTTTAACTATGGCTACACCTTC
V: TRBV10-3; D: .; J: TRBJ2-1; size: .; CDR3: CAIKEGGRRRDAGSYNEQFF; DNA: TGTGCCATCAAGGAGGGGGGGCGGCGGCGGGACGCCGGCTCCTACAATGAGCAGTTCTTC
V: TRBV9; D: TRBD2; J: TRBJ2-2; size: .; CDR3: CASSLFGTSVTGELFF; DNA: TGTGCCAGCAGCTTATTCGGGACTAGCGTGACCGGGGAGCTGTTTTTT
V: TRBV2; D: TRBD1; J: TRBJ1-1; size: .; CDR3: CASSTPGTGAGLNTEAFF; DNA: TGTGCCAGCAGTACCCCCGGGACAGGGGCCGGCTTGAACACTGAAGCTTTCTTT
V: TRBV4-1; D: TRBD1; J: TRBJ1-4; size: .; CDR3: CASSQRTSGQGDEKLFF; DNA: TGCGCCAGCAGCCAACGGACCTCGGGACAGGGGGATGAAAAACTGTTTTTT
V: TRBV7-9; D: TRBD1; J: TRBJ1-4; size: few; CDR3: CASSRDSRNEKLFF; DNA: TGTGCCAGCAGCCGGGACAGTCGTAATGAAAAACTGTTTTTT
V: TRBV19; D: .; J: TRBJ1-2; size: .; CDR3: CASSPEAGNPIYGYTF; DNA: TGTGCCAGTAGTCCAGAAGCAGGGAATCCTATATATGGCTACACCTTC
V: TRBV9; D: TRBD1; J: TRBJ1-1; size: .; CDR3: CASSPTTGGTEAFF; DNA: TGTGCCAGCAGTCCTACCACAGGGGGAACTGAAGCTTTCTTT
V: TRBV5-8; D: .; J: TRBJ2-2; size: .; CDR3: CASSLYSSTSTGELFF; DNA: TGTGCCAGCAGCTTATACTCATCGACTAGCACCGGGGAGCTGTTTTTT
V: TRBV5-4; D: TRBD1; J: TRBJ1-2; size: .; CDR3: CASSEGQVYGYTF; DNA: TGTGCCAGCAGCGAGGGACAGGTGTATGGCTACACCTTC
V: TRBV5-5; D: TRBD2; J: TRBJ2-1; size: .; CDR3: CASSSGRGAYNEQFF; DNA: TGTGCCAGCAGCTCTGGGCGGGGGGCCTACAATGAGCAGTTCTTC
V: TRBV7-2; D: TRBD2; J: TRBJ2-7; size: .; CDR3: CASSVGLAGNEQYF; DNA: TGTGCCAGCAGCGTAGGACTAGCGGGAAACGAGCAGTACTTC
V: TRBV28; D: TRBD1; J: TRBJ2-7; size: .; CDR3: CASSSTGTGGSYEQYF; DNA: TGTGCCAGCAGTTCTACCGGGACAGGGGGTTCCTACGAGCAGTACTTC
V: TRBV27; D: .; J: TRBJ2-5; size: .; CDR3: CASGESETQYF; DNA: TGTGCCAGCGGAGAATCGGAGACCCAGTACTTC
V: TRBV2; D: TRBD2; J: TRBJ2-5; size: .; CDR3: CASSGGLAGNQETQYF; DNA: TGTGCCAGCAGTGGAGGACTAGCGGGGAACCAAGAGACCCAGTACTTC
V: TRBV9; D: TRBD2; J: TRBJ2-1; size: .; CDR3: CASSVGLARSSYNEQFF; DNA: TGTGCCAGCAGCGTAGGACTAGCGAGGAGCTCCTACAATGAGCAGTTCTTC
V: TRBV28; D: .; J: TRBJ1-1; size: .; CDR3: CASIGQPNTEAFF; DNA: TGTGCCAGCATAGGACAGCCGAACACTGAAGCTTTCTTT
V: TRBV5-6; D: .; J: TRBJ1-1; size: .; CDR3: CASSFGVGMNTEAFF; DNA: TGTGCCAGCAGCTTCGGGGTGGGGATGAACACTGAAGCTTTCTTT